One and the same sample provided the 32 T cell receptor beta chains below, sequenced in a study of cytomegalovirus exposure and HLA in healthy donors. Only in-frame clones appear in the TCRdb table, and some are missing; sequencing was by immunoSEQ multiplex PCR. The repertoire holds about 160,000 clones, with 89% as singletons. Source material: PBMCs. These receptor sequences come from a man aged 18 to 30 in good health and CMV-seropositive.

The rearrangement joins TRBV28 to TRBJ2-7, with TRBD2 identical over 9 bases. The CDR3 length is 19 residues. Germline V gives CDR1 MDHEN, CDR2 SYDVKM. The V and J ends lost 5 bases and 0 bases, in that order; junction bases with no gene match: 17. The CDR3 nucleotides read TGTGCCAGCAGTCCCGGACTAGCGCGATATGCGGCAGGCTCCTACGAGCAGTACTTC. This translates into CASSPGLARYAAGSYEQYF.

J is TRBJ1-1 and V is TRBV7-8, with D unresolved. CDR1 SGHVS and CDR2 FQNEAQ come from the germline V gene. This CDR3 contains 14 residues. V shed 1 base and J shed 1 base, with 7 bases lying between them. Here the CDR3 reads CASSLVLPNTEAFF. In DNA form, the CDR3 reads TGTGCCAGCAGCTTAGTACTGCCGAACACTGAAGCTTTCTTT.

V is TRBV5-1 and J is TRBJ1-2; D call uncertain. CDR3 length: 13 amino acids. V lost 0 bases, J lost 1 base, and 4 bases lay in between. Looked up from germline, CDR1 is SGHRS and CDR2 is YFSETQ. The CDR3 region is CASSLALNYGYTF. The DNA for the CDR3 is TGCGCCAGCAGCTTGGCTCTTAACTATGGCTACACCTTC.

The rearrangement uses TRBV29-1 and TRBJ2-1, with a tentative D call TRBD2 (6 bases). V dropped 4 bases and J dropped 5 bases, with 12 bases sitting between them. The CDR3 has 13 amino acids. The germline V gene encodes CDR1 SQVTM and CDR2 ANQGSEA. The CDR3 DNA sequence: TGCAGCGTTGTTGGGAGGTCCGACAATGAGCAGTTCTTC. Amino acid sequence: CSVVGRSDNEQFF.

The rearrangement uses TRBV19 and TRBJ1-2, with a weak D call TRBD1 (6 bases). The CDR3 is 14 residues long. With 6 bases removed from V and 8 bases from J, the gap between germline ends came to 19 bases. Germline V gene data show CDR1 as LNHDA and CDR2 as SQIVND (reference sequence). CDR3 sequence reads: CASSIDRSSRGYTF. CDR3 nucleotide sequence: TGTGCCAGTAGCATTGACAGGTCCTCCCGGGGCTACACCTTC.

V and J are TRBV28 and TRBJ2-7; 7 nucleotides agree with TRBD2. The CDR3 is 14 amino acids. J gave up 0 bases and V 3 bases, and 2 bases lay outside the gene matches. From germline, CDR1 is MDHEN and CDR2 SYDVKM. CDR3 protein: CASSFGGGSYEQYF. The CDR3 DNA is TGTGCCAGCAGTTTTGGCGGGGGCTCCTACGAGCAGTACTTC.

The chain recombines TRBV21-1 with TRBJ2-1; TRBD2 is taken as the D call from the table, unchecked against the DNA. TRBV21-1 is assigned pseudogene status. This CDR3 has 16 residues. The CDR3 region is CASSHTGRDSYNEQFF. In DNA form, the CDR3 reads TGTGCCAGCAGCCATACAGGGAGGGACTCCTACAATGAGCAGTTCTTC.

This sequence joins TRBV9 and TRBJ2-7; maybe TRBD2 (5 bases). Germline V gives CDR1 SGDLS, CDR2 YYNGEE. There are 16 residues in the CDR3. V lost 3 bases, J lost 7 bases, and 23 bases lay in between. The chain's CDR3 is CASSGTRGVVPQEQYF. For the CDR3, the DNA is TGTGCCAGCAGCGGGACCCGGGGAGTCGTCCCCCAAGAGCAGTACTTC. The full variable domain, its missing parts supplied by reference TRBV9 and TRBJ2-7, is DSGVTQTPKHLITATGQRVTLRCSPRSGDLSVYWYQQSLDQGLQFLIQYYNGEERAKGNILERFSAQQFPDLHSELNLSSLELGDSALYFCASSGTRGVVPQEQYFGPGTRLTVT.

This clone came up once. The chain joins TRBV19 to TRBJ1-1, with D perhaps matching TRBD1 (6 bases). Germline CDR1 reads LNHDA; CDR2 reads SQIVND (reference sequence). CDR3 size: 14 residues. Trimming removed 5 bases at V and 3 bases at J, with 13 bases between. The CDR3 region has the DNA TGTGCCAGTAGTCTGACAGGTACGGACACTGAAGCTTTCTTT. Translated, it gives CASSLTGTDTEAFF.

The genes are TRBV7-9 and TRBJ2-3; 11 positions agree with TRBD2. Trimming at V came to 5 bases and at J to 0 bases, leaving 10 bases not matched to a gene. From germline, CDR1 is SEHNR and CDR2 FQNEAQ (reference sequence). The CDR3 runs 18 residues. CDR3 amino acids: CASSVLAGASFSTDTQYF. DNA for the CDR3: TGTGCCAGCAGCGTACTAGCGGGAGCCAGCTTTAGCACAGATACGCAGTATTTT. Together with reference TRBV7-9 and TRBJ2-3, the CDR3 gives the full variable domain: DTGVSQNPRHKITKRGQNVTFRCDPISEHNRLYWYRQTLGQGPEFLTYFQNEAQLEKSRLLSDRFSAERPKGSFSTLEIQRTEQGDSAMYLCASSVLAGASFSTDTQYFGPGTRLTVL.

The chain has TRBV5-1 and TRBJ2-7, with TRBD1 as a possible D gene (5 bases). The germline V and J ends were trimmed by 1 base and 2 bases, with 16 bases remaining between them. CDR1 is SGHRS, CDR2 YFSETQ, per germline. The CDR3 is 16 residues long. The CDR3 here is CASSLSILQVPYEQYF. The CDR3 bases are TGCGCCAGCAGCTTGAGTATCTTACAGGTTCCCTACGAGCAGTACTTC.

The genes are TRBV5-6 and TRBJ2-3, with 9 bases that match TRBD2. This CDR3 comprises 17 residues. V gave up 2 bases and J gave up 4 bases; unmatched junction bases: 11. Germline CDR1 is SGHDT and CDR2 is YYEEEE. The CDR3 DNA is TGTGCCAGCAGCTTTGAAAGGGTTAGCGGGAGTGCAGATACGCAGTATTTT. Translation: CASSFERVSGSADTQYF.

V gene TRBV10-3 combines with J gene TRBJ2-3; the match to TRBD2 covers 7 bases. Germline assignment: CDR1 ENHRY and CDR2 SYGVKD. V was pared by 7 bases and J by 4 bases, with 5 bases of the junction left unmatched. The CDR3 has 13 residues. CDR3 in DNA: TGTGCCATCACTGGCGGGAGCGCAGATACGCAGTATTTT. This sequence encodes CAITGGSADTQYF.

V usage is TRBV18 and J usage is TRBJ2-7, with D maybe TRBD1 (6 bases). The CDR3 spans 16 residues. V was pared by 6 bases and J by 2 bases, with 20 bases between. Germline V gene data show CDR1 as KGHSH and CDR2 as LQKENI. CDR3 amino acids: CASSLRATGAAYEQYF. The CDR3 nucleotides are TGTGCCAGCTCCCTACGAGCGACAGGCGCAGCCTACGAGCAGTACTTC.

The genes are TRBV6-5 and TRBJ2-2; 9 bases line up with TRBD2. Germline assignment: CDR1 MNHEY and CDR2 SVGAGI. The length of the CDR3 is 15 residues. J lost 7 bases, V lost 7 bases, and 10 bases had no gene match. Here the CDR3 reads CASTREGLVVGELFF. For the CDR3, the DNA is TGTGCCAGCACGCGGGAGGGCCTAGTCGTCGGGGAGCTGTTTTTT.

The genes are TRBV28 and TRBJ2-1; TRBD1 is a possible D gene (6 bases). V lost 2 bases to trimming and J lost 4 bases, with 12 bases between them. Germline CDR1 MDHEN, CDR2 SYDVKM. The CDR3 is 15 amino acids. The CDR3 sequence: CASSLQGSVYNEQFF. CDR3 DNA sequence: TGTGCCAGCAGTTTACAGGGGTCCGTTTACAATGAGCAGTTCTTC.

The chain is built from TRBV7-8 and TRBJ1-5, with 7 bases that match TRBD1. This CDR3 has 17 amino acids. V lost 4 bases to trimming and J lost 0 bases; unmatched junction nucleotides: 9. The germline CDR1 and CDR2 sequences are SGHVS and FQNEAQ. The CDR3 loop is CASSSQGNEYSNQPQHF. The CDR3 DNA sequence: TGTGCCAGCAGCTCACAGGGGAACGAATATAGCAATCAGCCCCAGCATTTT.

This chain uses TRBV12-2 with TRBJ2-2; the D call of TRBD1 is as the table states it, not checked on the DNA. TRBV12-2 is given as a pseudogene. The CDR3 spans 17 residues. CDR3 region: CASRSTTGQGGFGELFF. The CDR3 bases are TGTGCAAGTCGCTCCACAACGGGACAGGGTGGTTTCGGGGAGCTGTTTTTT.

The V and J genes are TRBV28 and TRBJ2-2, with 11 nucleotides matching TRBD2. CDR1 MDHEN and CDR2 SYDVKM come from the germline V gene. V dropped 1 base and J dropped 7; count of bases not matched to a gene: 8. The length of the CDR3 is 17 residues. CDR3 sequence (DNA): TGTGCCAGCAGTTTATCCTCTAGCGGGAGGTACATCGGGGAGCTGTTTTTT. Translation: CASSLSSSGRYIGELFF. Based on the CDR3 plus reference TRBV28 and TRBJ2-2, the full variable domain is DVKVTQSSRYLVKRTGEKVFLECVQDMDHENMFWYRQDPGLGLRLIYFSYDVKMKEKGDIPEGYSVSREKKERFSLILESASTNQTSMYLCASSLSSSGRYIGELFFGEGSRLTVL.

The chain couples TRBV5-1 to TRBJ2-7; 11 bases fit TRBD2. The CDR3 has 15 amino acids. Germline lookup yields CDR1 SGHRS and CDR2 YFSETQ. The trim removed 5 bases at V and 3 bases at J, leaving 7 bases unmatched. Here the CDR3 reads CASRLGTSGFYEQYF. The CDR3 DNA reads TGCGCCAGCAGACTCGGGACTAGCGGATTCTACGAGCAGTACTTC.

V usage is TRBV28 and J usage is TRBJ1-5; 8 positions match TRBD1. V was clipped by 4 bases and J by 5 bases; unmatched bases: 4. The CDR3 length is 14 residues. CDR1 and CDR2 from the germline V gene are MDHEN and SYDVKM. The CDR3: CASSSDRDDQPQHF. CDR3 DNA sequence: TGTGCCAGCAGTTCGGACAGGGACGATCAGCCCCAGCATTTT.

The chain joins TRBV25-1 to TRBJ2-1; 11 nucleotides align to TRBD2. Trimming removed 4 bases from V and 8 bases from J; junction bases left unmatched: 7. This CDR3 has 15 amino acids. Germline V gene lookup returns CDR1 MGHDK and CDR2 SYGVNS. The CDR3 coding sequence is TGTGCCAGCAGTGCGACTAGCGGGACAGTTGATGAGCAGTTCTTC. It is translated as CASSATSGTVDEQFF.

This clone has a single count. CDR3 nucleotide sequence: TGCGCCAGCACCCCGGCAGGGAACTCTGGAAACACCATATATTTT. Translation gives CASTPAGNSGNTIYF. The chain joins TRBV5-1 to TRBJ1-3; D perhaps matches TRBD1 (5 bases). The CDR3 is made up of 15 amino acids. Trimming pared 6 bases from V and 0 bases from J, leaving 13 bases between. Germline V gene sequence: CDR1 SGHRS, CDR2 YFSETQ. Using reference TRBV5-1 and TRBJ1-3 for the parts outside the CDR3, the full variable domain is KAGVTQTPRYLIKTRGQQVTLSCSPISGHRSVSWYQQTPGQGLQFLFEYFSETQRNKGNFPGRFSGRQFSNSRSEMNVSTLELGDSALYLCASTPAGNSGNTIYFGEGSWLTVV.

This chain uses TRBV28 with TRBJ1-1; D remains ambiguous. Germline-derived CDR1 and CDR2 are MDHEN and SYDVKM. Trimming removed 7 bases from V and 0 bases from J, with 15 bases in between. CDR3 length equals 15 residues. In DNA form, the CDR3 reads TGTGCCAGCACCATTCAGGCGATCATGAACACTGAAGCTTTCTTT. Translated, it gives CASTIQAIMNTEAFF.

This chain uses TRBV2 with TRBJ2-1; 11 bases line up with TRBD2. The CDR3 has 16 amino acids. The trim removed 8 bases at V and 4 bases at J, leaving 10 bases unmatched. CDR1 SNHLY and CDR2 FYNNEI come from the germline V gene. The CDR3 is CASSQFGTSGYNEQFF. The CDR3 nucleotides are TGTGCCAGCTCCCAGTTCGGGACTAGCGGTTACAATGAGCAGTTCTTC.

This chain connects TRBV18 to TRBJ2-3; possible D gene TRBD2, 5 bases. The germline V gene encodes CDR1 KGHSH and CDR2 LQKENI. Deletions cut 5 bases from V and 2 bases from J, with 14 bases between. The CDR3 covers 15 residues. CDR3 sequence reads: CASSTGISTTDTQYF. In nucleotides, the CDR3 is TGTGCCAGCTCAACGGGGATATCCACCACAGATACGCAGTATTTT. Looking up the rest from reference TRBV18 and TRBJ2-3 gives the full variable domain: NAGVMQNPRHLVRRRGQEARLRCSPMKGHSHVYWYRQLPEEGLKFMVYLQKENIIDESGMPKERFSAEFPKEGPSILRIQQVVRGDSAAYFCASSTGISTTDTQYFGPGTRLTVL.

Here the CDR3 DNA reads TGTGCCAGCAGCTTAGTGGGCCAGGGGCATGGCTACACCTTC. This encodes CASSLVGQGHGYTF. V is TRBV11-3 and J is TRBJ1-2; tentatively, D is TRBD1 (6 bases). Deletions cut 1 base from V and 6 bases from J, with 12 bases between. CDR3 length: 14 residues. CDR1 and CDR2 (germline): SGHNT, YENEEA.

CDR3: CASSVEGGRYNYEQYF. In nucleotides, the CDR3 is TGTGCCAGCAGCGTAGAGGGGGGGCGATATAACTACGAGCAGTACTTC. The chain couples TRBV9 to TRBJ2-7, with a weak D call TRBD2 (7 bases). The germline gives CDR1 SGDLS, CDR2 YYNGEE. This CDR3 region has 16 residues. V gave up 0 bases and J gave up 3 bases, with 16 bases separating them.

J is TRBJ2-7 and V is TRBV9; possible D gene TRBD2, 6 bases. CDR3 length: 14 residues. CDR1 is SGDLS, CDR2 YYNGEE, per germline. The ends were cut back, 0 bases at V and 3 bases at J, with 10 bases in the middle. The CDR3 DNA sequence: TGTGCCAGCAGCGTAGGCGGGGTGGACTACGAGCAGTACTTC. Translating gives CASSVGGVDYEQYF.

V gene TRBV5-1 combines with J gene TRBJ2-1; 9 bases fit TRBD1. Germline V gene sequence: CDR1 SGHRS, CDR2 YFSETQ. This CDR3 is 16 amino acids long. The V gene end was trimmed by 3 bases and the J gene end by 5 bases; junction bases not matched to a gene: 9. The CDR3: CASSSAPGQGNNEQFF. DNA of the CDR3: TGCGCCAGCAGCTCTGCACCGGGACAGGGTAACAATGAGCAGTTCTTC.

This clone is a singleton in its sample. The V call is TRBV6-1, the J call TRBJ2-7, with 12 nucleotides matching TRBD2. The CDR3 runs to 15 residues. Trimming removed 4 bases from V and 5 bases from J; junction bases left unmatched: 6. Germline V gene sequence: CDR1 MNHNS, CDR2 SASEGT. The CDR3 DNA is TGTGCCAGCAGTGGACGACTAGCGGGAGCGGACGAGCAGTACTTC. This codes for CASSGRLAGADEQYF.

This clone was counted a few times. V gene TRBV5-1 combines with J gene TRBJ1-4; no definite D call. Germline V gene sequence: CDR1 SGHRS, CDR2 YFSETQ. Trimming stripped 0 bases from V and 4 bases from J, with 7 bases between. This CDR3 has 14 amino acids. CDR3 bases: TGCGCCAGCAGCTTGGCTACGGGTAATGAAAAACTGTTTTTT. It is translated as CASSLATGNEKLFF.